This T cell receptor (beta chain) is drawn from a study of cytotoxic CD8 clonotypes in ibrutinib-treated CLL. The V segment lost 2 bases and the J segment 4 bases; nucleotides outside the gene matches: 8. The CDR3 covers 16 residues. CDR1 is SQVTM, CDR2 ANQGSEA, per germline. Only in-frame clones appear in the TCRdb table, and some are missing; sequencing was by immunoSEQ multiplex PCR. Found here are 52,000 or so clones, roughly 54% of them singletons; the top ten hold more than 20%. The V and J genes are TRBV29-1 and TRBJ2-5; 12 positions agree with TRBD1. The TCR was taken from a human donor with chronic lymphocytic leukemia. The sample here was PBMCs, taken at disease progression, from a patient treated with ibrutinib. In DNA, the CDR3 is TGCAGCGTTGAATTAGCGGGGACAGGGGGCCTAGAGACCCAGTACTTC. The encoded protein is CSVELAGTGGLETQYF.